The rows below give T cell receptor beta chains drawn from one sample of a study of monozygotic twins with cystic fibrosis. Method: immunoSEQ multiplex PCR; TCRdb's copy keeps in-frame clones and lacks some. The table lists 30,000 to 35,000 clones, 92% of them singletons, with roughly 0.89% in the top ten. Input material: blood. These receptors were obtained from a girl aged 2 to 9 with cystic fibrosis. CDR3s include the opening cysteine and the closing phenylalanine or tryptophan. D genes are given only for firm matches. Some rows mark clone size as missing; the rest say once, few, many or name a class of expanded clone.

CDR3nt: TGTGCCAGCTCACCAACAGGGGTTGAAGCTTTCTTT
CDR3aa: CASSPTGVEAFF
d_gene: TRBD1
abundance: .
v_gene: TRBV18
j_gene: TRBJ1-1

CDR3nt: TGTGCCAGCAGAGCTATTGGCGGGAGCGCCTACAATGAGCAGTTCTTC
CDR3aa: CASRAIGGSAYNEQFF
d_gene: TRBD2
abundance: .
v_gene: TRBV2
j_gene: TRBJ2-1

CDR3nt: TGCGCCAGCAGGGACCCGGGACAGGGTTTCGGGGAGCTGTTTTTT
CDR3aa: CASRDPGQGFGELFF
d_gene: TRBD1
abundance: .
v_gene: TRBV4-1
j_gene: TRBJ2-2

CDR3nt: TGTGCCAGCAGCTTACCCGGGGCCCCGGGAGGGGAGCTGTTTTTT
CDR3aa: CASSLPGAPGGELFF
d_gene: .
abundance: .
v_gene: TRBV7-2
j_gene: TRBJ2-2

CDR3nt: TGTGCCAGCAGCACCGGGACAAGCGAGCAGTTCTTC
CDR3aa: CASSTGTSEQFF
d_gene: .
abundance: few
v_gene: TRBV7-6
j_gene: TRBJ2-1

CDR3nt: TGTGCCAGCAGCCAAGATGTGAGTCAGCTTACGATGAACACTGAAGCTTTCTTT
CDR3aa: CASSQDVSQLTMNTEAFF
d_gene: .
abundance: .
v_gene: TRBV4-2
j_gene: TRBJ1-1

CDR3nt: TGTGCCTGGACGAAAGGGATCACCGGGGAGCTGTTTTTT
CDR3aa: CAWTKGITGELFF
d_gene: .
abundance: .
v_gene: TRBV30
j_gene: TRBJ2-2

CDR3nt: TGTGCCACCAGCAAAGGGACAGGGGCTTCCACCGGGGAGCTGTTTTTT
CDR3aa: CATSKGTGASTGELFF
d_gene: TRBD1
abundance: .
v_gene: TRBV15
j_gene: TRBJ2-2

CDR3nt: TGTGCCAGTAGTACCCAAAAAGGGTACACTGAAGCTTTCTTT
CDR3aa: CASSTQKGYTEAFF
d_gene: .
abundance: .
v_gene: TRBV19
j_gene: TRBJ1-1

CDR3nt: TGTGCCAGCAGTGCAGGAGACAACTTCTATGGCTACACCTTC
CDR3aa: CASSAGDNFYGYTF
d_gene: .
abundance: few
v_gene: TRBV6-1
j_gene: TRBJ1-2

CDR3nt: TGTGCCAGCAGCTTGGGGCAGGGTTACAATGAGCAGTTCTTC
CDR3aa: CASSLGQGYNEQFF
d_gene: .
abundance: .
v_gene: TRBV5-5
j_gene: TRBJ2-1

CDR3nt: TGTGCCAGCTCAGGTAGTGGCTACACCTTC
CDR3aa: CASSGSGYTF
d_gene: .
abundance: few
v_gene: TRBV18
j_gene: TRBJ1-2

CDR3nt: TGCGCCAGCAGCTTGAATTGGGGAAATGAGCAGTTCTTC
CDR3aa: CASSLNWGNEQFF
d_gene: .
abundance: .
v_gene: TRBV5-1
j_gene: TRBJ2-1

CDR3nt: TGTGCCAGCAGCCCATCCGGGACTAGATCTCTCTACGAGCAGTACTTC
CDR3aa: CASSPSGTRSLYEQYF
d_gene: TRBD2
abundance: .
v_gene: TRBV7-9
j_gene: TRBJ2-7

CDR3nt: TGTGCCAGCAGTCCCCTGGGGGGCTCCAATGGCTACACCTTC
CDR3aa: CASSPLGGSNGYTF
d_gene: .
abundance: .
v_gene: TRBV6-5
j_gene: TRBJ1-2

CDR3nt: TGCGCCAGCAGCTACGGGACAGGGGGCTCCGGGGAGCTGTTTTTT
CDR3aa: CASSYGTGGSGELFF
d_gene: TRBD1
abundance: .
v_gene: TRBV5-1
j_gene: TRBJ2-2

CDR3nt: TGTGCCAGTAGTCATGACAGGGGGAACACTGAAGCTTTCTTT
CDR3aa: CASSHDRGNTEAFF
d_gene: TRBD1
abundance: .
v_gene: TRBV19
j_gene: TRBJ1-1

CDR3nt: TGTGCCAGCAGCTTAGTGGGGACAGGGGGCTCCTCTGGAAACACCATATATTTT
CDR3aa: CASSLVGTGGSSGNTIYF
d_gene: TRBD1
abundance: .
v_gene: TRBV7-9
j_gene: TRBJ1-3

CDR3nt: TGTGCCAGCAGCCGAGGACTAGCGGGAGTTGTAGATGAGCAGTTCTTC
CDR3aa: CASSRGLAGVVDEQFF
d_gene: TRBD2
abundance: .
v_gene: TRBV7-9
j_gene: TRBJ2-1

CDR3nt: TGTGCCAGCAGTGGACAGGGAGTAGAGGATGGCTACACCTTC
CDR3aa: CASSGQGVEDGYTF
d_gene: TRBD1
abundance: .
v_gene: TRBV6-1
j_gene: TRBJ1-2

CDR3nt: TGTGCCAGCAGCTTAGCGGTGCAGGGAGGAAACACCATATATTTT
CDR3aa: CASSLAVQGGNTIYF
d_gene: .
abundance: .
v_gene: TRBV7-8
j_gene: TRBJ1-3

CDR3nt: TGTGCCAGCAGCTTGAGAGGGACTGAAGCTTTCTTT
CDR3aa: CASSLRGTEAFF
d_gene: .
abundance: .
v_gene: TRBV5-6
j_gene: TRBJ1-1

CDR3nt: TGTGCCAGCAGTGAAGGGCAGGGGGGGTCCTACGAGCAGTACTTC
CDR3aa: CASSEGQGGSYEQYF
d_gene: .
abundance: once
v_gene: TRBV2
j_gene: TRBJ2-7

CDR3nt: TGTGCCAGCAGCCAATTCGCCAGCACAGATACGCAGTATTTT
CDR3aa: CASSQFASTDTQYF
d_gene: .
abundance: .
v_gene: TRBV5-4
j_gene: TRBJ2-3

CDR3nt: TGCGCCAGCAGCCAAGATGCCGGGACAGGGCCCCTTAACTATGGCTACACCTTC
CDR3aa: CASSQDAGTGPLNYGYTF
d_gene: TRBD1
abundance: .
v_gene: TRBV4-1
j_gene: TRBJ1-2

CDR3nt: TGTGCCAGCAGCAAACTAGTACATGAGCAGTTCTTC
CDR3aa: CASSKLVHEQFF
d_gene: .
abundance: .
v_gene: TRBV5-6
j_gene: TRBJ2-1

CDR3nt: TGTGCCAGCAGCTTGGTTGGGCGGTTGAATTCACCCCTCCACTTT
CDR3aa: CASSLVGRLNSPLHF
d_gene: .
abundance: .
v_gene: TRBV5-4
j_gene: TRBJ1-6

CDR3nt: TGCGCCAGCAGCTTGGGGCCCGGGACTAGCGGGAGCAATGAGCAGTTCTTC
CDR3aa: CASSLGPGTSGSNEQFF
d_gene: TRBD2
abundance: .
v_gene: TRBV5-1
j_gene: TRBJ2-1